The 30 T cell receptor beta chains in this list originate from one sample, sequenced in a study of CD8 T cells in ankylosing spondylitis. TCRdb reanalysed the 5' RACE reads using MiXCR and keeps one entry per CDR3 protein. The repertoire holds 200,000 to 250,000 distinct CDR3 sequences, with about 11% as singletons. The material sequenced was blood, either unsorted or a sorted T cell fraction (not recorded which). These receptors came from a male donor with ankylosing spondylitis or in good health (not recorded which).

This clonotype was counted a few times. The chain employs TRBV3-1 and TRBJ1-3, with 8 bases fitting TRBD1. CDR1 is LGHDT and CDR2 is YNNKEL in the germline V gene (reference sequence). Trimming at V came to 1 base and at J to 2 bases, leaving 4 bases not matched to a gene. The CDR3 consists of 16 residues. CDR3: CASSQGQGTTGNTIYF. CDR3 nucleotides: TGTGCCAGCAGCCAAGGACAGGGGACTACTGGAAACACCATATATTTT.

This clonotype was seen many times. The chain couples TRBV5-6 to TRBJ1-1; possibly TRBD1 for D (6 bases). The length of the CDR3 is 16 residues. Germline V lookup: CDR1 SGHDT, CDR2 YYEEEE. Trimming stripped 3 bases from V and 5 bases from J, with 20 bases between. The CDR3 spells CASSSKIKRGGTEAFF. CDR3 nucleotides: TGTGCCAGCAGCTCAAAAATAAAGAGAGGGGGGACTGAAGCTTTCTTT.

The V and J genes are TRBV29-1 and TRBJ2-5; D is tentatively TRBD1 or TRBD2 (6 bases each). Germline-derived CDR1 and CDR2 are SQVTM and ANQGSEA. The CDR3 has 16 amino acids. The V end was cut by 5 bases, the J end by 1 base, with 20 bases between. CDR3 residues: CSVYNWGAVGQETQYF. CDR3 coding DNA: TGCAGCGTTTACAATTGGGGGGCGGTAGGCCAAGAGACCCAGTACTTC.

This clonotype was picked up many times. This CDR3 reads CASSTDAHPKETQYF. The CDR3 bases are TGCGCCAGCAGCACGGACGCCCACCCCAAAGAGACCCAGTACTTC. The chain combines TRBV5-1 with TRBJ2-5, with no clear D. Deletions cut 4 bases from V and 3 bases from J, with 16 bases between. Germline V gene data show CDR1 as SGHRS and CDR2 as YFSETQ. CDR3 length equals 15 residues.

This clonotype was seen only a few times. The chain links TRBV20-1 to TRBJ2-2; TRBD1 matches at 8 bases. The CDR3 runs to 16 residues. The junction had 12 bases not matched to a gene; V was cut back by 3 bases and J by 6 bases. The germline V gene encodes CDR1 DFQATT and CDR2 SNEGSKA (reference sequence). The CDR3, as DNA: TGCAGTGCTAGGAACCCGGCAGGGGGCCGTTCCGGGGAGCTGTTTTTT. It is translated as CSARNPAGGRSGELFF.

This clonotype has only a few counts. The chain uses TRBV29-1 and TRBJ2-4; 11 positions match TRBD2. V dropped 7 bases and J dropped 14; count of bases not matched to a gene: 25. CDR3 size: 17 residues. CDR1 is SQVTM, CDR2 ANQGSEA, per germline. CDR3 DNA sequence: TGCAGCGGACAAACTTTAGCGGGGGGGCTGGCGCCAATCCCCAAGTACTTC. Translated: CSGQTLAGGLAPIPKYF.

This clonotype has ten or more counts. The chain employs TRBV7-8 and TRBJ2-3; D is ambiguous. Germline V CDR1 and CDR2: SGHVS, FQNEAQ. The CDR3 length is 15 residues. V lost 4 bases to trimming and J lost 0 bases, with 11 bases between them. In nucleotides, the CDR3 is TGTGCCAGCAGCTACTTACAAGTTAGCACAGATACGCAGTATTTT. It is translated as CASSYLQVSTDTQYF.

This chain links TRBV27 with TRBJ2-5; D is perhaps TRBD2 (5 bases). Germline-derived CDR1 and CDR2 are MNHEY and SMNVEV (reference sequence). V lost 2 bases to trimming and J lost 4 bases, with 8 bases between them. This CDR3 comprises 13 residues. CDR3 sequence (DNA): TGTGCCAGCAGTTTAATCAGCGGAGAGACCCAGTACTTC. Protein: CASSLISGETQYF.

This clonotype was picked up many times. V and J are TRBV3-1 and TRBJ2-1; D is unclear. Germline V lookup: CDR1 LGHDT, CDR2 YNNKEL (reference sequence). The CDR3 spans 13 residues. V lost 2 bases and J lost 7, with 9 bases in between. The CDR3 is CASSQYSKNEQFF. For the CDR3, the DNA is TGTGCCAGCAGCCAATACAGCAAGAATGAGCAGTTCTTC.

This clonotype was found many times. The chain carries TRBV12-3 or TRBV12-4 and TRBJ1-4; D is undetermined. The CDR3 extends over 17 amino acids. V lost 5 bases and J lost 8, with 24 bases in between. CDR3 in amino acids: CASSGRTETSPGEKLFF. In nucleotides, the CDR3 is TGTGCCAGCAGTGGCCGGACGGAAACCAGTCCTGGGGAAAAACTGTTTTTT.

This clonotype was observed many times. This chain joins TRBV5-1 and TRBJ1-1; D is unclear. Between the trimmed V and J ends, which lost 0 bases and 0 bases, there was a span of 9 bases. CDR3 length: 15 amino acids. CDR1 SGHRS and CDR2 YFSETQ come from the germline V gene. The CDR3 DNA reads TGCGCCAGCAGCTTGGGGTTCGGGGTGAACACTGAAGCTTTCTTT. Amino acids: CASSLGFGVNTEAFF.

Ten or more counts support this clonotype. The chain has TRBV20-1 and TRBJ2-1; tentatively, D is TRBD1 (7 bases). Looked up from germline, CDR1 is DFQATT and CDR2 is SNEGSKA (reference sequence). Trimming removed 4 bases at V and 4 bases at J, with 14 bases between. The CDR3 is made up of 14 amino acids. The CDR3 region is CSATGTAGYNEQFF. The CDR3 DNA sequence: TGCAGTGCTACCGGGACAGCGGGTTACAATGAGCAGTTCTTC.

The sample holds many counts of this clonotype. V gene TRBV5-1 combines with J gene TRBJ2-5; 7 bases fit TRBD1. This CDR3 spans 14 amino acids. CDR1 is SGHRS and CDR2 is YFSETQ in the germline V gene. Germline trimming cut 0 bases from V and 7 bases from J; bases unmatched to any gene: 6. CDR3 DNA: TGCGCCAGCAGCTTGGGACAGGGCCGTGGGACCCAGTACTTC. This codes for CASSLGQGRGTQYF.

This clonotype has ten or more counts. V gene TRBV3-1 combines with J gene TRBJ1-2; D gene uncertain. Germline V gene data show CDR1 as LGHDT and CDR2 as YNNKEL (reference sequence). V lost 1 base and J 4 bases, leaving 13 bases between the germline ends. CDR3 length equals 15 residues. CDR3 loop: CASSQAAYGSYGYTF. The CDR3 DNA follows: TGTGCCAGCAGCCAAGCCGCCTACGGTTCCTATGGCTACACCTTC.

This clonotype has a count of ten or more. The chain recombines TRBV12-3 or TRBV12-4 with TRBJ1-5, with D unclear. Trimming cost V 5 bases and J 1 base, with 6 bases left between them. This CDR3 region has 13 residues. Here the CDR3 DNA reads TGTGCCAGCAGTCGTGCGAGCAATCAGCCCCAGCATTTT. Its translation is CASSRASNQPQHF.

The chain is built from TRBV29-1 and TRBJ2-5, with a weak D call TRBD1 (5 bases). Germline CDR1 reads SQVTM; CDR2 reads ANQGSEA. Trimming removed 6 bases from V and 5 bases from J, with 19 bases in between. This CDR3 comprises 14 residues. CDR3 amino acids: CSVATQGARETQYF. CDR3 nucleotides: TGCAGCGTCGCCACGCAGGGTGCGAGGGAGACCCAGTACTTC.

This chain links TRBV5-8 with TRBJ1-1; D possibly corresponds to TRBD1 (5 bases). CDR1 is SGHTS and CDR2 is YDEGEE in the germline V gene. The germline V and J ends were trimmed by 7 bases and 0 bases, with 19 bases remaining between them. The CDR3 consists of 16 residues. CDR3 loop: CASPSSPIGVNTEAFF. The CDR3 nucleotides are TGTGCCAGCCCTAGTTCCCCAATAGGGGTGAACACTGAAGCTTTCTTT. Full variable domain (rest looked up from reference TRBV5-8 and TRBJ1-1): EAGVTQSPTHLIKTRGQQATLRCSPISGHTSVYWYQQALGLGLQFLLWYDEGEERNRGNFPPRFSGRQFPNYSSELNVNALELEDSALYLCASPSSPIGVNTEAFFGQGTRLTVV.

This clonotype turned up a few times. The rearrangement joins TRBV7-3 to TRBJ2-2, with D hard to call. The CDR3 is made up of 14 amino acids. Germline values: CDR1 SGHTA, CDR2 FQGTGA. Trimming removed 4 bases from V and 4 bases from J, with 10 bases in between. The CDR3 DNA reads TGTGCCAGCAGCTCGGTCAGAGGCACCGGGGAGCTGTTTTTT. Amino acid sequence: CASSSVRGTGELFF.

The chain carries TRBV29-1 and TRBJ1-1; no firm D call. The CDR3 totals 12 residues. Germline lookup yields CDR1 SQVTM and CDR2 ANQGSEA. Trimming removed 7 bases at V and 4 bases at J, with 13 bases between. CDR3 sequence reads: CSAAGIRTEAFF. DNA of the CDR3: TGCAGCGCTGCGGGGATTCGCACTGAAGCTTTCTTT.

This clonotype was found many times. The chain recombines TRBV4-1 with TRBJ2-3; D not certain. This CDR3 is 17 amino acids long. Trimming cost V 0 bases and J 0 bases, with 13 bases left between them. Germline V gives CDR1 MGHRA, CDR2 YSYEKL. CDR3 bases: TGCGCCAGCAGCCAAGATCCAGCGCTATCTAGCACAGATACGCAGTATTTT. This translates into CASSQDPALSSTDTQYF.

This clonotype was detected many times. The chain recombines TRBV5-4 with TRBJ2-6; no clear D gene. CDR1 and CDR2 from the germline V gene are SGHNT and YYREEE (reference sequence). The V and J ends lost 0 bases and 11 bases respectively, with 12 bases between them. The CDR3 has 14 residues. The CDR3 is CASSLGWLSDVLTF. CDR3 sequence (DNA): TGTGCCAGCAGCTTGGGTTGGTTATCTGACGTCCTGACTTTC.

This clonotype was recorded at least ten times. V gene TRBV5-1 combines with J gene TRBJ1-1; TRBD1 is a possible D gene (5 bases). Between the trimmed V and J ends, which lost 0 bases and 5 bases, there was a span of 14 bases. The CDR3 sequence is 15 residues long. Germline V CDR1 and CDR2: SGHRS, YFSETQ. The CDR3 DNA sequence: TGCGCCAGCAGCTTGGTTCCAGGGAGAGATACTGAAGCTTTCTTT. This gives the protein CASSLVPGRDTEAFF.

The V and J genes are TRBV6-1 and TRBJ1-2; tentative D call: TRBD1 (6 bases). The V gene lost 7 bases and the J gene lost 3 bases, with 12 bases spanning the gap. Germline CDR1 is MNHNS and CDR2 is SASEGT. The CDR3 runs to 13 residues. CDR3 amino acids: CASIGGQYYGYTF. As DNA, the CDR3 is TGTGCCAGCATCGGGGGGCAGTACTATGGCTACACCTTC.

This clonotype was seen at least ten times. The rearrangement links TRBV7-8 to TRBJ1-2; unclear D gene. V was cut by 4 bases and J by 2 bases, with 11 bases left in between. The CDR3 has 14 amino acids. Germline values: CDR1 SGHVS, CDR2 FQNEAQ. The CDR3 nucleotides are TGTGCCAGCAGCTCGGAAACACCCAACTATGGCTACACCTTC. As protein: CASSSETPNYGYTF.

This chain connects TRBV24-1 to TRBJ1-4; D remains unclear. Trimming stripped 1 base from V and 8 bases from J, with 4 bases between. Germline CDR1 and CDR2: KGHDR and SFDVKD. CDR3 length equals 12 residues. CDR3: CATSDFGEKLFF. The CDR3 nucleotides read TGTGCCACCAGTGATTTCGGGGAAAAACTGTTTTTT.

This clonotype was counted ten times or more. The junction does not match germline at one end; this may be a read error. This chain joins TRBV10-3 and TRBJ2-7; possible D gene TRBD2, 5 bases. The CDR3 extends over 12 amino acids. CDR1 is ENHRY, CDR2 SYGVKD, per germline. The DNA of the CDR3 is TGTGCCGTCAGAGGGTTCCCGTACGAGCAGTACTTC. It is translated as CAVRGFPYEQYF.

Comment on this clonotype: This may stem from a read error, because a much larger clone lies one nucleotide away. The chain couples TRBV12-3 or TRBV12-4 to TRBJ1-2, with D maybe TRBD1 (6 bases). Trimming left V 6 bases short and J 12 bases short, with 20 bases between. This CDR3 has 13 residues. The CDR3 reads CASSLGQTDGDTF. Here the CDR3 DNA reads TGTGCCAGCAGCCTCGGACAGACGGACGGCGACACCTTC.

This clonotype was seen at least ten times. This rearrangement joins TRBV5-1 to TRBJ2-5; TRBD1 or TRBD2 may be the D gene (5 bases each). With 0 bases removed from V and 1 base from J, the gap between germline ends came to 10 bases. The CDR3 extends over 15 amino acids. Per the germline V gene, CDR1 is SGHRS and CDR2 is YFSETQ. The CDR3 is CASSLGGLRQETQYF. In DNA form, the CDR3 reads TGCGCCAGCAGCTTGGGGGGGTTACGCCAAGAGACCCAGTACTTC.

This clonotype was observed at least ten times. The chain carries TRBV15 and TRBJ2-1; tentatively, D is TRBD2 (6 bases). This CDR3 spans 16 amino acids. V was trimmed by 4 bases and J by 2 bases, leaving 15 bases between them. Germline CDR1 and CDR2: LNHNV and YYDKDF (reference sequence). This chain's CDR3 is CATSNQRRGTYNEQFF. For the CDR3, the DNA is TGTGCCACCAGCAACCAGCGCCGGGGGACCTACAATGAGCAGTTCTTC.

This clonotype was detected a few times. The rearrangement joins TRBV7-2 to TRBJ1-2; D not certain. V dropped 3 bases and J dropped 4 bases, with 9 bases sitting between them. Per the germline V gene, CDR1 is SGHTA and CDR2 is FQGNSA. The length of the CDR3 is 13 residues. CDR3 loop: CASSFEHSYGYTF. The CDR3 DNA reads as TGTGCCAGCAGCTTCGAGCACAGCTATGGCTACACCTTC.